Listed here are 4 T cell receptor beta chains from one sample, sequenced in a study of T cells in Graves' hyperthyroidism and ophthalmopathy. TCR beta CDR3 regions were amplified from RNA. The HTBI primer set served for first-round RT-PCR of the TCR CDR3. TCRdb independently ran MiXCR on the multiplex PCR reads; one entry per CDR3 protein. The sample includes around 600,000 distinct CDR3 sequences, around 13% seen only once; the top ten take roughly an eighth. Sequencing was performed on blood. These receptors were obtained from a woman in her forties or fifties with Graves' ophthalmopathy.

The chain combines TRBV7-8 with TRBJ2-3; 10 bases agree with TRBD1. The length of the CDR3 is 16 residues. The V gene end was trimmed by 5 bases and the J gene end by 6 bases; junction bases not matched to a gene: 11. The germline V gene has CDR1 SGHVS and CDR2 FQNEAQ. In nucleotides, the CDR3 is TGTGCCAGCAGCCTCGGGACAGGGGAGGCCAGGGATACGCAGTATTTT. Translation gives CASSLGTGEARDTQYF.

This clonotype was seen ten or more times. The chain links TRBV5-1 to TRBJ2-1; D is ambiguous. Trimming cost V 1 base and J 0 bases, with 8 bases left between them. CDR3 length: 15 residues. In germline, CDR1 is SGHRS, CDR2 YFSETQ. In nucleotides, the CDR3 is TGCGCCAGCAGCTTGACGACGGGCTCCTACAATGAGCAGTTCTTC. Translation gives CASSLTTGSYNEQFF.

This clonotype was observed a few times. With a much larger clone just one base away, this may be a read error. This chain joins TRBV10-3 and TRBJ2-7, with D possibly being TRBD1 (5 bases). In germline, CDR1 is ENHRY, CDR2 SYGVKD. V was trimmed by 10 bases and J by 0 bases, leaving 16 bases between them. The CDR3 spans 14 residues. The CDR3 region has the DNA TGTGCCACCTTGTCGCTAGGGGACTCCTACGAGCAGTACTTC. Residues: CATLSLGDSYEQYF.

This clonotype was recorded at least ten times. The chain employs TRBV28 and TRBJ1-5; 10 nucleotides agree with TRBD1. Germline V gene sequence: CDR1 MDHEN, CDR2 SYDVKM. With V trimmed by 4 bases and J by 1 base, 7 bases remained unmatched. The CDR3 sequence is 17 residues long. The CDR3, as DNA: TGTGCCAGCAGTTCCGCGACAGGGGGCTCGAGCAATCAGCCCCAGCATTTT. Translating it yields CASSSATGGSSNQPQHF.